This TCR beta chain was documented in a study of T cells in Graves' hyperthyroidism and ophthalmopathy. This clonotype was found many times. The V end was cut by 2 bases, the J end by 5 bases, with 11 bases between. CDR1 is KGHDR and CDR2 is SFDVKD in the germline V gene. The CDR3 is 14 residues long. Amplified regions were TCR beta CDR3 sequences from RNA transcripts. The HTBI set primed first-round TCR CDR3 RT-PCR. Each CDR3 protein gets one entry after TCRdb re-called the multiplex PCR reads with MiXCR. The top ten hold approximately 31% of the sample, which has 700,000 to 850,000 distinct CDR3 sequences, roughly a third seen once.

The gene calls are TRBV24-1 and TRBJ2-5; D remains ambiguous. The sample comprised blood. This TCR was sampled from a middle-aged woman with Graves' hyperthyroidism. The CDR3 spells CATSDSSIGETQYF. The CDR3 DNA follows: TGTGCCACCAGTGATTCCTCTATCGGCGAGACCCAGTACTTC.